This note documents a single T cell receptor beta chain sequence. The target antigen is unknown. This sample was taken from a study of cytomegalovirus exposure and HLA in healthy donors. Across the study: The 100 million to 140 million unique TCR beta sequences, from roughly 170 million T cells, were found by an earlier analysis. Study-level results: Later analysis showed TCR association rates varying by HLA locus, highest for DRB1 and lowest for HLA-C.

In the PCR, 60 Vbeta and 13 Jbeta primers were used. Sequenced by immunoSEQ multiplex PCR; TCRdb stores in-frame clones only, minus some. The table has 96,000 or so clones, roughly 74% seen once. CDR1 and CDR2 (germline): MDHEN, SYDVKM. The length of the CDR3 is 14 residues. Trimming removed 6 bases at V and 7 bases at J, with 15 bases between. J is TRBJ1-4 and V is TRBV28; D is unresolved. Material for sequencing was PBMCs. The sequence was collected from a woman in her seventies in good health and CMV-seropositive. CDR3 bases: TGTGCCAGCAGCCCTAGATCCATCCTTGAAAAACTGTTTTTT. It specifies CASSPRSILEKLFF.